This T cell receptor beta chain was sequenced for a study of blood T cell repertoires in COVID-19. Study-level background: In each case, the material was cDNA or gDNA derived from T cells, B-cell-depleted T cells, or PBMCs.

Per the original data handling: For nucleated cells, counts were estimated from reference gene primer amplification. Libraries were prepared by immunoSEQ multiplex PCR; TCRdb keeps only in-frame clonotypes and omits some of them. From that table come the V and J calls and clone size; the DNA was used to work out D and trimming. The sample shows approximately 400,000 clones, 88% of them seen only once. This CDR3 is built from 14 residues. Per the germline V gene, CDR1 is MNHEY and CDR2 is SMNVEV (reference sequence). Trimming cost V 6 bases and J 5 bases, with 11 bases left between them. The source of this sequence is a woman aged 50 to 65 with COVID-19, enrolled during active disease. The sequenced material came from peripheral blood. J is TRBJ1-6 and V is TRBV27; a weak D match, TRBD1 (5 bases). The CDR3 DNA reads as TGTGCCAGCAGGCGGGGACTAGATAATTCACCCCTCCACTTT. Translation: CASRRGLDNSPLHF.